Listed here are 19 T cell receptor beta chains from one sample, sequenced in a study of CD8+ T cells in alopecia areata. Treatment of the sample: oral pan-JAK inhibitor, 5-10 mg twice daily. cDNA prepared by RNA extraction and subsequent reverse transcription served as the template for sequencing. Measured with immunoSEQ multiplex PCR; TCRdb has only the in-frame clones, and not every one. Altogether 110,000 or so clones are present, about three fifths being singletons, with the ten largest covering just under 30%. The material sequenced was CD8+ T cells sorted from blood, taken at week 4, from a patient treated with tofacitinib. These receptors were collected from a human donor with alopecia areata.

This clone appeared a few times. V usage is TRBV29-1 and J usage is TRBJ2-7; possibly TRBD1 for D (5 bases). The V end lost 7 bases, the J end lost 3 bases, and 13 bases lay between the germline ends. The CDR3 length is 12 residues. CDR1 SQVTM and CDR2 ANQGSEA come from the germline V gene. Here the CDR3 DNA reads TGCAGCGCAGGGCCCGGTAGCTACGAGCAGTACTTC. Translated, it gives CSAGPGSYEQYF.

This clone has just one count. This chain uses TRBV4-3 with TRBJ2-1; no firm D call. From germline, CDR1 is LGHNA and CDR2 YSLEER. The CDR3 loop spans 11 amino acids. Trimming stripped 8 bases from V and 5 bases from J, with 7 bases between. CDR3 nucleotide sequence: TGCGCCAGCGGCGAAAACAATGAGCAGTTCTTC. As protein: CASGENNEQFF.

This clone was seen only a few times. The chain uses TRBV27 and TRBJ2-7; 11 bases are a match to TRBD1. V shed 7 bases, J shed 3 bases, and the junction held 8 bases outside the gene matches. There are 15 residues in the CDR3. Germline V gives CDR1 MNHEY, CDR2 SMNVEV (reference sequence). The CDR3 protein is CASKRTGGPNYEQYF. Written as DNA, the CDR3 is TGTGCCAGCAAGCGGACAGGGGGCCCTAACTACGAGCAGTACTTC.

This clone has a handful of counts. The chain joins TRBV4-1 to TRBJ1-6, with unresolved D. V lost 0 bases and J 6 bases, leaving 9 bases between the germline ends. This CDR3 has 15 amino acids. Germline loops: CDR1 MGHRA, CDR2 YSYEKL. CDR3 residues: CASSQDGSGNSPLHF. In DNA form, the CDR3 reads TGCGCCAGCAGCCAAGACGGGTCCGGTAATTCACCCCTCCACTTT.

The V call is TRBV25-1, the J call TRBJ2-5; D uncertain. CDR1 is MGHDK and CDR2 is SYGVNS in the germline V gene. Trimming cost V 2 bases and J 4 bases, with 8 bases left between them. This CDR3 is built from 13 residues. For the CDR3, the DNA is TGTGCCAGCAGTGAAGACCGCCTAGAGACCCAGTACTTC. This sequence encodes CASSEDRLETQYF.

This clone was recorded only once. The chain carries TRBV25-1 and TRBJ1-3; D is ambiguous. The CDR3 covers 14 residues. V was clipped by 2 bases and J by 1 base, with 6 bases between them. The germline gives CDR1 MGHDK, CDR2 SYGVNS. The CDR3 spells CASSEELSGNTIYF. As DNA, the CDR3 is TGTGCCAGCAGTGAAGAACTTTCTGGAAACACCATATATTTT.

This clone was counted a few times. J is TRBJ2-7 and V is TRBV23-1; D is perhaps TRBD1 (6 bases). TRBV23-1 carries the ORF label, with uncertain function. The CDR3 is 19 residues long. Trimming removed 2 bases from V and 5 bases from J, with 28 bases in between. This chain's CDR3 is CASSQIVGRGRLNYHEQYF. The CDR3 DNA reads as TGCGCCAGCAGTCAAATCGTGGGCAGGGGACGCCTGAATTATCACGAGCAGTACTTC.

This clone showed up just a few times. The gene calls are TRBV19 and TRBJ1-5; 7 nucleotides agree with TRBD1. The trim removed 2 bases at V and 3 bases at J, leaving 4 bases unmatched. CDR1 and CDR2 from the germline V gene are LNHDA and SQIVND (reference sequence). CDR3 length: 15 residues. DNA for the CDR3: TGTGCCAGTAGTATACCGACAGGGATCAATCAGCCCCAGCATTTT. This codes for CASSIPTGINQPQHF.

The rearrangement uses TRBV28 and TRBJ1-1, with D tentatively TRBD1 (5 bases). V shed 6 bases and J shed 3 bases, with 20 bases lying between them. CDR3 size: 16 residues. The germline V gene encodes CDR1 MDHEN and CDR2 SYDVKM. CDR3 residues: CASRFVAQGVDTEAFF. CDR3 coding DNA: TGTGCCAGCAGATTCGTGGCGCAGGGTGTGGACACTGAAGCTTTCTTT.

This clone has more than one count but fewer than ten. This rearrangement joins TRBV29-1 to TRBJ2-7; D could derive from TRBD1 or TRBD2 (6 bases each). CDR3 length equals 15 residues. The V gene's germline CDR1 is SQVTM and CDR2 ANQGSEA. Trimming left V 0 bases short and J 3 bases short, with 15 bases between. The chain's CDR3 is CSVEDPARGGYEQYF. The CDR3, as DNA: TGCAGCGTTGAAGATCCGGCCAGGGGAGGCTACGAGCAGTACTTC.

The V gene is TRBV30, the J gene TRBJ1-6, with D perhaps TRBD1 (5 bases). The CDR3 spans 13 residues. Looked up from germline, CDR1 is GTSNPN and CDR2 is SVGIG (reference sequence). V was clipped by 0 bases and J by 7 bases, with 7 bases between them. The CDR3 reads CAWSVDRNSPLHF. The CDR3 DNA reads TGTGCCTGGAGTGTAGACAGAAATTCACCCCTCCACTTT.

The chain couples TRBV7-9 to TRBJ2-1; 7 bases map to TRBD2. The length of the CDR3 is 13 residues. V shed 6 bases, J shed 4 bases, and the junction held 3 bases outside the gene matches. Germline V lookup: CDR1 SEHNR, CDR2 FQNEAQ (reference sequence). In nucleotides, the CDR3 is TGTGCCAGCAGTCCAGCGGGATACAATGAGCAGTTCTTC. Protein sequence: CASSPAGYNEQFF.

The chain combines TRBV21-1 with TRBJ2-5. TRBV21-1 has pseudogene status. There are 14 residues in the CDR3. CDR3 loop: CASSTPHLWGTQYF. The CDR3 coding sequence is TGTGCCAGCAGCACACCTCACCTCTGGGGTACCCAGTACTTC.

The V call is TRBV4-3, the J call TRBJ2-7; D is unresolved. CDR1 is LGHNA and CDR2 is YSLEER in the germline V gene. This CDR3 spans 15 amino acids. Trimming pared 0 bases from V and 6 bases from J, leaving 15 bases between. The CDR3 reads CASSQDRVPATEQYF. In nucleotides, the CDR3 is TGCGCCAGCAGCCAAGACCGGGTCCCCGCTACCGAGCAGTACTTC.

The chain is built from TRBV29-1 and TRBJ2-7, with TRBD2 identical over 8 bases. Germline V CDR1 and CDR2: SQVTM, ANQGSEA. V shed 1 base, J shed 1 base, and the junction held 3 bases outside the gene matches. The CDR3 consists of 14 residues. The chain's CDR3 is CSVEAAGESYEQYF. CDR3 coding DNA: TGCAGCGTTGAAGCAGCGGGGGAGTCCTACGAGCAGTACTTC.

The chain combines TRBV25-1 with TRBJ1-1; D gene unclear. V lost 0 bases and J 7 bases, leaving 6 bases between the germline ends. The CDR3 runs to 12 residues. In germline, CDR1 is MGHDK, CDR2 SYGVNS. Written as DNA, the CDR3 is TGTGCCAGCAGTGAATATCGAGGTGAAGCTTTCTTT. This gives the protein CASSEYRGEAFF.

The chain's CDR3 is CSAGNEQFF. Written as DNA, the CDR3 is TGCAGTGCAGGCAATGAGCAGTTCTTC. The V gene is TRBV20-1, the J gene TRBJ2-1; D unclear. Germline V gene sequence: CDR1 DFQATT, CDR2 SNEGSKA (reference sequence). V gave up 6 bases and J gave up 6 bases, with 3 bases separating them. The CDR3 sequence is 9 residues long.

The chain is built from TRBV9 and TRBJ2-7; 11 bases line up with TRBD2. The CDR3 covers 14 residues. The germline V gene has CDR1 SGDLS and CDR2 YYNGEE. With V trimmed by 5 bases and J by 7 bases, 8 bases remained unmatched. This chain's CDR3 is CASSLAGGTMEQYF. The CDR3 DNA sequence: TGTGCCAGCAGTTTAGCGGGGGGGACCATGGAGCAGTACTTC. The whole variable domain, filled in from reference TRBV9 and TRBJ2-7, reads DSGVTQTPKHLITATGQRVTLRCSPRSGDLSVYWYQQSLDQGLQFLIQYYNGEERAKGNILERFSAQQFPDLHSELNLSSLELGDSALYFCASSLAGGTMEQYFGPGTRLTVT.

This chain links TRBV7-2 with TRBJ2-3; TRBD2 might be the D (5 bases). CDR3 length: 16 residues. CDR1 is SGHTA, CDR2 FQGNSA, per germline. With 1 base removed from V and 1 base from J, the gap between germline ends came to 12 bases. CDR3 protein: CASSLERAVGTDTQYF. DNA for the CDR3: TGTGCCAGCAGCTTAGAGCGAGCGGTCGGCACAGATACGCAGTATTTT.